The clone carrying this TCR beta chain was found many times. Its antigen remains unidentified. This entry comes from a study of CD8 T cells in ankylosing spondylitis. Regarding the study as a whole: In peripheral blood, disease-linked CD8+ clones occurred at relatively low frequencies. A TCR beta motif of several highly homologous variants seemed to mark ankylosing spondylitis blood.

The CDR3 is 16 amino acids. V shed 4 bases and J 3 bases; nucleotides not matched to a gene: 9. Germline assignment: CDR1 MNHNS and CDR2 SASEGT. MiXCR, applied by TCRdb to the 5' RACE reads, yields one record per CDR3 protein. The data contain approximately 520,000 distinct CDR3 sequences, about 5.4% of them singletons. The V call is TRBV6-1, the J call TRBJ2-3, with TRBD1 matching 8 bases. The clonotype comes from a male donor with ankylosing spondylitis. Input material: blood, either unsorted or a sorted T cell fraction (not recorded which). The CDR3 loop reads CASSVQQGEGTDTQYF. The CDR3 DNA reads as TGTGCCAGCAGTGTCCAACAGGGGGAAGGAACAGATACGCAGTATTTT.